The 21 T cell receptor beta chains reported below all come from one sample, sequenced in a study of T cell changes during pregnancy in multiple sclerosis. Sequenced by immunoSEQ multiplex PCR; TCRdb stores in-frame clones only, minus some. The repertoire holds over 70,000 clones, with approximately 90% as singletons. The sample in question was peripheral blood, obtained in the first trimester of pregnancy. The receptors originated from a female donor in good health, enrolled as a control in a pregnancy study.

The V gene is TRBV18, the J gene TRBJ1-4, with 10 positions matching TRBD1. The V gene's germline CDR1 is KGHSH and CDR2 LQKENI. This CDR3 is 18 amino acids long. With V trimmed by 3 bases and J by 3 bases, 10 bases remained unmatched. CDR3 coding DNA: TGTGCCAGCTCACCTCGGCGGACAGGGGGATCTTCTAATGAAAAACTGTTTTTT. Its protein is CASSPRRTGGSSNEKLFF.

The V gene is TRBV5-8, the J gene TRBJ1-5, with D uncertain. With 0 bases removed from V and 0 bases from J, the gap between germline ends came to 16 bases. Per the germline V gene, CDR1 is SGHTS and CDR2 is YDEGEE. The CDR3 spans 18 residues. The CDR3 here is CASSLDRYWQDSNQPQHF. The CDR3 nucleotides read TGTGCCAGCAGCTTGGATCGTTACTGGCAGGATAGCAATCAGCCCCAGCATTTT.

The J gene is TRBJ1-1, the V gene TRBV11-2; TRBD1 agrees at 8 bases. Germline CDR1 is SGHAT and CDR2 is FQNNGV. The CDR3 has 16 residues. Unmatched junction bases numbered 7, after V lost 1 base and J lost 3 bases. CDR3 nucleotides: TGTGCCAGCAGCTTAGTCAGGGGGCAAGGTGACACTGAAGCTTTCTTT. Translated: CASSLVRGQGDTEAFF. Based on the CDR3 plus reference TRBV11-2 and TRBJ1-1, the full variable domain is EAGVAQSPRYKIIEKRQSVAFWCNPISGHATLYWYQQILGQGPKLLIQFQNNGVVDDSQLPKDRFSAERLKGVDSTLKIQPAKLEDSAVYLCASSLVRGQGDTEAFFGQGTRLTVV.

The chain couples TRBV4-1 to TRBJ2-5; 11 bases are a match to TRBD2. Matching the DNA end better, TRBJ2-7 makes the J call doubtful. CDR3 length: 15 residues. CDR1 is MGHRA and CDR2 is YSYEKL in the germline V gene. CDR3 nucleotides: TGCGCCAGCAGCCAACCGACTAGCGGGAACTACGAGCAGTACTTC. This encodes CASSQPTSGNYEQYF.

The gene calls are TRBV27 and TRBJ2-7, with D perhaps matching TRBD1 (5 bases). This CDR3 contains 13 residues. Germline CDR1 is MNHEY and CDR2 is SMNVEV (reference sequence). The V end was cut by 3 bases, the J end by 7 bases, with 13 bases between. The CDR3 is CASSLGLRKEQYF. The CDR3 DNA reads TGTGCCAGCAGTTTGGGGCTACGTAAAGAGCAGTACTTC.

The gene calls are TRBV6-1 and TRBJ2-7, with 14 positions matching TRBD2. Germline CDR1 and CDR2: MNHNS and SASEGT. The J segment lost 0 bases and the V segment lost 6 bases, leaving 1 base of the junction unmatched. The CDR3 totals 15 residues. This CDR3 reads CASSGTSGSSYEQYF. CDR3 coding DNA: TGTGCCAGCAGCGGGACTAGCGGGAGCTCCTACGAGCAGTACTTC.

The rearrangement uses TRBV28 and TRBJ2-3, with 8 bases matching TRBD1. Germline CDR1 MDHEN, CDR2 SYDVKM. The CDR3 sequence is 19 residues long. The junction had 18 bases not matched to a gene; V was cut back by 4 bases and J by 3 bases. The CDR3 DNA follows: TGTGCCAGCAGTTCTCCGCCGAGCCAGGACAGGGTTTTGACAGATACGCAGTATTTT. Residues: CASSSPPSQDRVLTDTQYF.

Concerning this clone itself: One end of the junction is discordant with germline, which a read error may explain. V usage is TRBV15 and J usage is TRBJ2-5; D remains ambiguous. CDR3 length equals 15 residues. Germline V gives CDR1 LNHNV, CDR2 YYDKDF (reference sequence). CDR3 sequence: CATSRDKAPQEAQYF. CDR3 nucleotide sequence: TGTGCCACCAGCAGAGATAAGGCCCCTCAAGAGGCCCAGTACTTC.

The chain combines TRBV28 with TRBJ2-2; D is perhaps TRBD1 (6 bases). CDR1 and CDR2 (germline): MDHEN, SYDVKM. V gave up 3 bases and J gave up 6 bases, with 8 bases separating them. CDR3 size: 13 residues. The CDR3 protein is CASSFRGSGELFF. CDR3 in DNA: TGTGCCAGCAGTTTTAGGGGGTCCGGGGAGCTGTTTTTT.

This clone was observed once. CDR3 bases: TGCAGCGTTGGTGCAGGGTTTGGAAACACCATATATTTT. Protein: CSVGAGFGNTIYF. The rearrangement joins TRBV29-1 to TRBJ1-3, with a weak D call TRBD1 (5 bases). The CDR3 is made up of 13 amino acids. Germline V gene sequence: CDR1 SQVTM, CDR2 ANQGSEA. Trimming removed 4 bases at V and 3 bases at J, with 10 bases between.

The chain recombines TRBV27 with TRBJ2-1, with 7 positions matching TRBD2. CDR3 size: 17 residues. Trimming removed 4 bases from V and 3 bases from J; junction bases left unmatched: 12. Germline V gene data show CDR1 as MNHEY and CDR2 as SMNVEV (reference sequence). CDR3 protein: CASSSLFAGEVYNEQFF. The CDR3 DNA follows: TGTGCCAGCAGTTCCTTGTTTGCGGGAGAGGTCTACAATGAGCAGTTCTTC.

The CDR3 protein is CASSDSGGNYGYTF. CDR3 bases: TGTGCCAGCAGTGACTCCGGGGGGAACTATGGCTACACCTTC. The chain has TRBV6-4 and TRBJ1-2, with D maybe TRBD1 (5 bases). The CDR3 covers 14 residues. Germline V CDR1 and CDR2: MRHNA, SNTAGT. With 0 bases removed from V and 2 bases from J, the gap between germline ends came to 7 bases.

The chain employs TRBV6-5 and TRBJ1-1; D perhaps matches TRBD1 (6 bases). V was trimmed by 5 bases and J by 10 bases, leaving 17 bases between them. The CDR3 extends over 13 amino acids. Germline CDR1 reads MNHEY; CDR2 reads SVGAGI. CDR3 DNA sequence: TGTGCCAGCAGTAGGGGGAAGATAGGGGGAGCTTTCTTT. It encodes CASSRGKIGGAFF.

V and J are TRBV7-9 and TRBJ2-1; 9 bases are a match to TRBD2. Germline trimming cut 3 bases from V and 12 bases from J; bases unmatched to any gene: 12. Germline lookup yields CDR1 SEHNR and CDR2 FQNEAQ (reference sequence). This CDR3 contains 15 residues. Here the CDR3 reads CASSFPAGGLVVQFF. The CDR3 DNA reads TGTGCCAGCAGCTTCCCTGCGGGAGGGCTAGTCGTGCAGTTCTTC.

The rearrangement links TRBV27 to TRBJ2-1, with 10 bases identical to TRBD2. The germline V gene has CDR1 MNHEY and CDR2 SMNVEV (reference sequence). With 4 bases clipped from V and 7 bases from J, the junction kept 10 bases outside the gene matches. The CDR3 runs to 16 residues. The CDR3 loop reads CASSSHTSGTRNEQFF. CDR3 DNA: TGTGCCAGCAGTTCCCACACTAGCGGGACGAGGAATGAGCAGTTCTTC.

The chain couples TRBV28 to TRBJ1-1, with 9 nucleotides matching TRBD1. The trim removed 5 bases at V and 4 bases at J, leaving 2 bases unmatched. The length of the CDR3 is 13 residues. From germline, CDR1 is MDHEN and CDR2 SYDVKM. CDR3 in DNA: TGTGCCAGCAGTCCGGACAGGGGCACTGAAGCTTTCTTT. As protein: CASSPDRGTEAFF. Combining the CDR3 with reference TRBV28 and TRBJ1-1 gives the whole variable domain DVKVTQSSRYLVKRTGEKVFLECVQDMDHENMFWYRQDPGLGLRLIYFSYDVKMKEKGDIPEGYSVSREKKERFSLILESASTNQTSMYLCASSPDRGTEAFFGQGTRLTVV.

This clone is a singleton in its sample. The chain links TRBV7-9 to TRBJ2-3, with D uncertain. V lost 4 bases and J 6 bases, leaving 14 bases between the germline ends. The CDR3 covers 14 residues. Germline values: CDR1 SEHNR, CDR2 FQNEAQ (reference sequence). The CDR3 region has the DNA TGTGCCAGCAGCTCCAGCCTGTACGGGGATACGCAGTATTTT. Translating it yields CASSSSLYGDTQYF.

The table lists this clone with a few counts. V gene TRBV4-1 combines with J gene TRBJ1-4; no clear D gene. V shed 1 base and J shed 8 bases, with 14 bases lying between them. The CDR3 covers 15 residues. CDR1 and CDR2 from the germline V gene are MGHRA and YSYEKL. CDR3 sequence reads: CASSQVTLGSEKLFF. The CDR3 DNA reads TGCGCCAGCAGCCAAGTGACACTAGGATCAGAAAAACTGTTTTTT.

The CDR3: CASSGRFSYEQYF. CDR3 DNA sequence: TGTGCCAGCAGCGGTCGATTTTCCTACGAGCAGTACTTC. V usage is TRBV9 and J usage is TRBJ2-5; no definite D call. The DNA end is a closer match to TRBJ2-7, so the J assignment may be wrong. Germline lookup yields CDR1 SGDLS and CDR2 YYNGEE. CDR3 length: 13 amino acids.

This rearrangement joins TRBV11-2 to TRBJ1-1; 8 positions agree with TRBD1. The CDR3 loop spans 15 amino acids. Trimming cost V 3 bases and J 1 base; bases outside gene matches: 4. Germline V gene sequence: CDR1 SGHAT, CDR2 FQNNGV. The CDR3 DNA is TGTGCCAGCAGCTTGATGACAGGGGCGAACACTGAAGCTTTCTTT. Protein sequence: CASSLMTGANTEAFF.

The genes are TRBV7-9 and TRBJ2-7, with 10 bases matching TRBD1. This CDR3 spans 17 amino acids. Germline CDR1 reads SEHNR; CDR2 reads FQNEAQ (reference sequence). Trimming cost V 7 bases and J 3 bases; bases outside gene matches: 15. CDR3: CASTLIGTGELYYEQYF. In DNA form, the CDR3 reads TGTGCCAGCACCCTAATAGGGACAGGGGAGCTCTACTACGAGCAGTACTTC.